Below are 9 T cell receptor beta chains sequenced from a single sample in a study of CXCR3-negative and CXCR3-positive naive CD8 T cells. TRB cDNA was prepared as libraries by UMI-labeled 5' RACE. TCRdb reprocessed the 5' RACE reads and keeps a single row for each CDR3 protein, giving no DNA. The sample's table shows around 10,000 distinct CDR3 sequences. Sequences were obtained from naive CXCR3- CD8+ T cells from blood. This sample's subset: CD45RO-CCR7+CD27+CD95- naive CD8+ T cells lacking CXCR3 (TNR3-). The receptor source for this set is a human donor in good health. Some clones in this sample may be carry-over from other donors' samples.

This clonotype is deemed medium-sized by its frequency. This rearrangement joins TRBV12-3 or TRBV12-4 to TRBJ1-1; absent DNA, TCRdb's TRBD1 call cannot be checked. The CDR3 contains 14 residues. The CDR3 is CASRGTAVNTEAFF.

This clonotype counts as medium-sized by frequency. This chain uses TRBV5-1 with TRBJ2-7. The V gene's germline CDR1 is SGHRS and CDR2 YFSETQ. The CDR3 has 15 residues. CDR3 loop: CASSLPGGSSYEQYF.

The genes are TRBV6-2 or TRBV6-3 and TRBJ2-1; as DNA is missing, the TRBD2 call by TCRdb cannot be tested. The CDR3 is made up of 21 amino acids. Per germline, CDR1 MNHEY and CDR2 SVGEGT. This CDR3 is CASSYPAEPSGTPTYYNEQFF.

This clonotype is classed as medium-sized by frequency. The chain joins TRBV6-5 to TRBJ2-7; TCRdb indicates TRBD2, and absent DNA this call remains unverified. The CDR3 has 15 residues. Germline V CDR1 and CDR2: MNHEY, SVGAGI. This CDR3 is CASSATSGGLYEQYF.

The chain joins TRBV7-6 to TRBJ1-1; TCRdb designates TRBD1, a call that cannot be tested without DNA. The CDR3 sequence is 16 residues long. Germline values: CDR1 SGHVS, CDR2 FNYEAQ. CDR3 amino acids: CASSFRQGVENTEAFF.

V and J are TRBV20-1 and TRBJ1-5; there is no DNA to check the TCRdb D call of TRBD1. Germline V lookup: CDR1 DFQATT, CDR2 SNEGSKA (reference sequence). The length of the CDR3 is 15 residues. CDR3 in amino acids: CSASPDRGGNQPQHF.

The chain links TRBV5-1 to TRBJ2-1; the D call from TCRdb, TRBD2, cannot be confirmed without DNA. CDR3 length equals 16 residues. CDR1 and CDR2 from the germline V gene are SGHRS and YFSETQ. This CDR3 is CASSPEREGTYNEQFF.

The rearrangement uses TRBV15 and TRBJ1-1; the TRBD1 assignment by TCRdb is unverifiable without DNA. Germline V gene data show CDR1 as LNHNV and CDR2 as YYDKDF (reference sequence). The CDR3 has 13 amino acids. The CDR3 here is CATSRAVNTEAFF.

Measured by frequency, this clonotype is medium-sized. The CDR3 is CASSQVGLGAENFYEQYF. This chain connects TRBV4-1 to TRBJ2-7; there is no DNA to check the TCRdb D call of TRBD1. This CDR3 region has 18 residues. Germline CDR1 MGHRA, CDR2 YSYEKL.